This TCR beta chain stems from a study of T cell changes during pregnancy in multiple sclerosis. Clones were read by immunoSEQ multiplex PCR, and TCRdb kept only the in-frame ones, dropping some. The sample records about 55,000 clones, approximately 93% being singletons. The CDR3 extends over 13 amino acids. V was clipped by 3 bases and J by 3 bases, with 10 bases between them. The germline V gene has CDR1 GTSNPN and CDR2 SVGIG (reference sequence). The V call is TRBV30, the J call TRBJ2-3, with D maybe TRBD1 (6 bases). The clonotype originates from a female donor with multiple sclerosis, enrolled in a pregnancy study. Sample: CD8+ T cells from peripheral blood mononuclear cells, taken in the second trimester of pregnancy. CDR3 DNA sequence: TGTGCCTGGAGCCGTACAGGGACAGATACGCAGTATTTT. This sequence encodes CAWSRTGTDTQYF.